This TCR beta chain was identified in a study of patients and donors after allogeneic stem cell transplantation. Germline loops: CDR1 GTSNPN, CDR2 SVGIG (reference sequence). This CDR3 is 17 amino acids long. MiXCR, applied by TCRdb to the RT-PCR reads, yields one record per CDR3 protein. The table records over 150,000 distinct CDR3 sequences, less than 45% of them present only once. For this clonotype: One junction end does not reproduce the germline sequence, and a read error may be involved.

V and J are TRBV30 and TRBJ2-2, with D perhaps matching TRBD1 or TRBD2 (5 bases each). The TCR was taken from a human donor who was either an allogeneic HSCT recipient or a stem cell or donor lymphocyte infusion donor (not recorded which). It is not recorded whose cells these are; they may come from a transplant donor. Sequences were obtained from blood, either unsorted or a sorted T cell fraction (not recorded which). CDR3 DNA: TGTGCCTGGACCCCGGTTGGGGCCCCTTCGAACACCGGGGTGCTGTTTTTT. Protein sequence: CAWTPVGAPSNTGVLFF.